The 17 T cell receptor beta chains reported below all come from one sample, sequenced in a study of CD8+ T cells in alopecia areata. Reverse transcription of extracted RNA yielded cDNA, which provided the sequencing template. The table came from immunoSEQ multiplex PCR; TCRdb's copy has only in-frame clones and leaves some out. The data hold approximately 100,000 clones, with about 61% observed a single time. Treatment: oral pan-JAK inhibitor, 5-10 mg twice daily. This specimen consisted of CD8+ T cells sorted from blood, obtained at approximately week 56, from a patient treated with tofacitinib. Every receptor here comes from a human donor with alopecia areata.

This clone turned up a few times. This chain uses TRBV7-2 with TRBJ2-7; D uncertain. V lost 4 bases, J lost 2 bases, and 12 bases lay in between. This CDR3 contains 14 residues. Looked up from germline, CDR1 is SGHTA and CDR2 is FQGNSA. This CDR3 reads CASSYSKGPYEQYF. The CDR3, as DNA: TGTGCCAGCAGCTACAGTAAGGGCCCCTACGAGCAGTACTTC.

This clone was seen a handful of times. V usage is TRBV7-9 and J usage is TRBJ2-2; D gene ambiguous. Germline assignment: CDR1 SEHNR and CDR2 FQNEAQ (reference sequence). The CDR3 is made up of 15 amino acids. V was clipped by 1 base and J by 4 bases, with 10 bases between them. CDR3 sequence (DNA): TGTGCCAGCAGCTTAGTTGGGTCCCCCACCGGGGAGCTGTTTTTT. Its translation: CASSLVGSPTGELFF.

The chain recombines TRBV27 with TRBJ2-2; possibly TRBD2 for D (6 bases). The V and J ends lost 6 bases and 3 bases respectively, with 17 bases between them. The CDR3 runs 16 residues. Germline lookup yields CDR1 MNHEY and CDR2 SMNVEV (reference sequence). CDR3 nucleotides: TGTGCCAGCAGCCCGTCAAGGGGACTTTACACCGGGGAGCTGTTTTTT. Translating it yields CASSPSRGLYTGELFF.

The rearrangement joins TRBV4-2 to TRBJ2-2, with a tentative D call TRBD2 (6 bases). The V end lost 1 base, the J end lost 4 bases, and 7 bases lay between the germline ends. The germline V gene encodes CDR1 LGHNA and CDR2 YNFKEQ. CDR3 length: 14 residues. Here the CDR3 DNA reads TGTGCCAGCAGCCAAGTGGGGGGCACCGGGGAGCTGTTTTTT. Translated, it gives CASSQVGGTGELFF.

V is TRBV23-1 and J is TRBJ1-2; 10 bases fit TRBD1. TRBV23-1 is annotated as an ORF whose role is uncertain. This CDR3 comprises 17 residues. V was pared by 0 bases and J by 7 bases, with 11 bases of the junction left unmatched. CDR3 nucleotide sequence: TGCGCCAGCAGTCAATCAGCGGGACAGGGGCTGGTTGGTGGCTACACCTTC. It encodes CASSQSAGQGLVGGYTF.

The chain is built from TRBV5-1 and TRBJ2-3, with 9 bases that match TRBD2. This CDR3 contains 15 residues. The germline V gene has CDR1 SGHRS and CDR2 YFSETQ. Trimming removed 5 bases from V and 2 bases from J; junction bases left unmatched: 6. The CDR3 DNA follows: TGCGCCAGCAGGAAGGGCGGGGGGGCCACAGATACGCAGTATTTT. This codes for CASRKGGGATDTQYF.

The rearrangement links TRBV7-9 to TRBJ1-5; D possibly corresponds to TRBD1 (6 bases). Germline V gene sequence: CDR1 SEHNR, CDR2 FQNEAQ (reference sequence). The V gene lost 10 bases and the J gene lost 7 bases, with 17 bases spanning the gap. CDR3 size: 13 residues. The CDR3 loop is CATRGDIRQPQHF. The DNA for the CDR3 is TGTGCCACCCGTGGGGACATAAGGCAGCCCCAGCATTTT.

This clone was seen repeatedly, ten times or more. The rearrangement links TRBV4-1 to TRBJ1-1, with 8 nucleotides matching TRBD1. The ends lost 4 bases at V and 0 bases at J; junction bases unmatched: 4. The CDR3 covers 15 residues. Per the germline V gene, CDR1 is MGHRA and CDR2 is YSYEKL. CDR3 region: CASSRRQGLNTEAFF. CDR3 sequence (DNA): TGCGCCAGCAGCCGACGACAGGGGCTGAACACTGAAGCTTTCTTT.

This clone was seen a few times. The genes are TRBV29-1 and TRBJ2-7; D not resolved. V dropped 4 bases and J dropped 3 bases, with 7 bases sitting between them. Germline assignment: CDR1 SQVTM and CDR2 ANQGSEA. CDR3 length: 11 residues. The CDR3 coding sequence is TGCAGCGTTGTCCGGAACTACGAGCAGTACTTC. Amino acid sequence: CSVVRNYEQYF.

The rearrangement links TRBV18 to TRBJ2-7, with a tentative D call TRBD2 (6 bases). The CDR3 is made up of 14 amino acids. Per the germline V gene, CDR1 is KGHSH and CDR2 is LQKENI. Trimming took off 3 bases at V and 3 bases at J, with 12 bases between the two ends. The CDR3 bases are TGTGCCAGCTCACCGGAGGGAGTTCTCTACGAGCAGTACTTC. This codes for CASSPEGVLYEQYF.

This clone was seen a few times. The CDR3 protein is CSASDGARGVHF. For the CDR3, the DNA is TGCAGCGCCTCCGACGGGGCCAGGGGGGTACATTTT. The chain joins TRBV29-1 to TRBJ1-5; TRBD1 agrees at 7 bases. The CDR3 runs 12 residues. Per germline, CDR1 SQVTM and CDR2 ANQGSEA. The junction had 16 bases not matched to a gene; V was cut back by 7 bases and J by 16 bases.

This clone has more than one count but fewer than ten. The chain has TRBV27 and TRBJ2-3; D gene uncertain. CDR3 length: 14 residues. CDR1 and CDR2 (germline): MNHEY, SMNVEV (reference sequence). Trimming removed 2 bases at V and 0 bases at J, with 6 bases between. CDR3 nucleotide sequence: TGTGCCAGCAGTTTACCAGACAGCACAGATACGCAGTATTTT. Translated: CASSLPDSTDTQYF.

This clone came up a few times. J is TRBJ1-6 and V is TRBV18; unclear D gene. CDR1 is KGHSH, CDR2 LQKENI, per germline. CDR3 length equals 18 residues. Trimming shortened V by 3 bases and J by 0 bases, and 15 bases separated the two germline ends. The CDR3 region is CASSPLADSSSYNSPLHF. CDR3 in DNA: TGTGCCAGCTCACCGCTTGCTGACTCGAGCTCCTATAATTCACCCCTCCACTTT.

The V gene is TRBV21-1, the J gene TRBJ2-4. TRBV21-1 is an annotated pseudogene. The CDR3 totals 15 residues. This chain's CDR3 is CASSKVPAAKNIQYF. The CDR3 region has the DNA TGTGCCAGTAGCAAAGTTCCAGCAGCCAAAAACATTCAGTACTTC.

The CDR3 loop is CASGRYPVTYEQYF. In DNA form, the CDR3 reads TGTGCCAGCGGTCGCTACCCAGTGACCTACGAGCAGTACTTC. The chain employs TRBV6-6 and TRBJ2-7; D uncertain. CDR1 and CDR2 from the germline V gene are MNHNY and SVGAGI (reference sequence). The V and J ends lost 8 bases and 2 bases respectively, with 16 bases between them. This CDR3 is 14 amino acids long.

The V gene is TRBV27, the J gene TRBJ2-3; D remains ambiguous. The CDR3 runs 14 residues. Germline CDR1 reads MNHEY; CDR2 reads SMNVEV (reference sequence). Deletions cut 5 bases from V and 2 bases from J, with 11 bases between. The DNA of the CDR3 is TGTGCCAGCAGTGAGCTGCAGTACACAGATACGCAGTATTTT. Translation: CASSELQYTDTQYF.

This clone was detected only a few times. The chain is built from TRBV4-1 and TRBJ1-1, with no clear D. The germline CDR1 and CDR2 sequences are MGHRA and YSYEKL. The CDR3 loop spans 14 amino acids. V lost 0 bases to trimming and J lost 3 bases, with 8 bases between them. The CDR3 nucleotides read TGCGCCAGCAGCCAAGAACACCAATACACTGAAGCTTTCTTT. This sequence encodes CASSQEHQYTEAFF.